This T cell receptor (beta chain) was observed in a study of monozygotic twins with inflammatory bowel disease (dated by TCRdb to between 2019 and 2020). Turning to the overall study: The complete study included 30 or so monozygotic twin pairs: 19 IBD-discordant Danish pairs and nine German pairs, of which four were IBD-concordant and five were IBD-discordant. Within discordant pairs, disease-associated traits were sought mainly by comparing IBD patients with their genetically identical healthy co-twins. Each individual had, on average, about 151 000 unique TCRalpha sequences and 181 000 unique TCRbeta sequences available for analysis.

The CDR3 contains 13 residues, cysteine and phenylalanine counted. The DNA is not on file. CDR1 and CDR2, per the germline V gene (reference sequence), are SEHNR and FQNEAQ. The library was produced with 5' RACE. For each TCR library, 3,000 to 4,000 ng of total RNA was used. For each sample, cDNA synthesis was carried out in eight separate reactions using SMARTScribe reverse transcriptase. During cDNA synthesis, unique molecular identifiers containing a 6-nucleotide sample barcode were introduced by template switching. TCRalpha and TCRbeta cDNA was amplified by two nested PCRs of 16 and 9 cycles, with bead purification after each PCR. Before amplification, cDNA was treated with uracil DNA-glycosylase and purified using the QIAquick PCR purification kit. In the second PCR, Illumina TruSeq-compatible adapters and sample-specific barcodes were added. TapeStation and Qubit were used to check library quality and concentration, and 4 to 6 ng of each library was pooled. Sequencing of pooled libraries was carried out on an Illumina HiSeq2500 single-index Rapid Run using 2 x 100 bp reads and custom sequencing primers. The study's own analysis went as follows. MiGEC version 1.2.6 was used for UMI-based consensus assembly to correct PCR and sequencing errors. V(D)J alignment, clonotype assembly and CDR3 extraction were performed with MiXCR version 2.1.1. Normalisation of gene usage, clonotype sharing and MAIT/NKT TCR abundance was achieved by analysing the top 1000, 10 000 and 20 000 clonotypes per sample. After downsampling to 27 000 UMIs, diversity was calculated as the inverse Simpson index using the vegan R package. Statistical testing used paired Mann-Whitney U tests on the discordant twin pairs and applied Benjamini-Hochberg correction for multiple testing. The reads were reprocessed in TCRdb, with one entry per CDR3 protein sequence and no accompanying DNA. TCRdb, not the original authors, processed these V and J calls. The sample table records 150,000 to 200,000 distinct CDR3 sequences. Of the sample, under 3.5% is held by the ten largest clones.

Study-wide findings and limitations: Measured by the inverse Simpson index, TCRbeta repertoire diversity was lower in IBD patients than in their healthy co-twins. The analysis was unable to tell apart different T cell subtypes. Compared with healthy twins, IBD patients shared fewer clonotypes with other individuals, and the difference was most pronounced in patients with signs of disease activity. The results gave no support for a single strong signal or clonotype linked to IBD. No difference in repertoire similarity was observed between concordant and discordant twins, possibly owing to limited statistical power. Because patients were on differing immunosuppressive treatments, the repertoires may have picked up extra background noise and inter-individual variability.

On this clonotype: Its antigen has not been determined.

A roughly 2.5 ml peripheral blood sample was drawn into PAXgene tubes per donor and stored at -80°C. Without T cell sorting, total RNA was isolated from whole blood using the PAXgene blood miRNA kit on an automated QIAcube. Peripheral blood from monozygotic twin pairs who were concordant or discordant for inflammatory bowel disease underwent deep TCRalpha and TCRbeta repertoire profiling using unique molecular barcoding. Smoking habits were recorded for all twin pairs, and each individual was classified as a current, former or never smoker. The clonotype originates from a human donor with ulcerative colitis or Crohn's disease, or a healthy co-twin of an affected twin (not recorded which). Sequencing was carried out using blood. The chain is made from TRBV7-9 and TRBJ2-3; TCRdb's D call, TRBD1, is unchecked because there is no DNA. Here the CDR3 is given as CASSYRETDTQYF.